Listed here are 10 T cell receptor beta chains from one sample, sequenced in a study of response to subunit inactivated influenza vaccine. One entry per CDR3 protein results from TCRdb running MiXCR on the RT-PCR reads. Of approximately 700,000 distinct CDR3 sequences listed, about 15% were seen once; the top ten hold around 7%. The material sequenced was PBMCs from blood, taken less than 15 days before vaccination. The source of these receptors is a middle-aged man who received an inactivated influenza vaccine.

This clonotype has a count of ten or more. This chain links TRBV20-1 with TRBJ1-5, with D possibly matching TRBD1 (6 bases). CDR1 is DFQATT and CDR2 is SNEGSKA in the germline V gene (reference sequence). Trimming cost V 0 bases and J 7 bases, with 7 bases left between them. CDR3 length equals 12 residues. The CDR3 nucleotides are TGCAGTGCTAGAGATGGGGGCCAGCCCCAGCATTTT. Amino acids: CSARDGGQPQHF.

At least ten counts were recorded for this clonotype. This chain links TRBV6-6 with TRBJ1-2; the D gene is possibly TRBD1 (6 bases). V lost 4 bases to trimming and J lost 1 base, with 7 bases between them. Germline V CDR1 and CDR2: MNHNY, SVGAGI (reference sequence). The CDR3 consists of 13 residues. The CDR3 reads CASSSDSNYGYTF. The CDR3 DNA reads as TGTGCCAGCAGTTCGGACAGTAACTATGGCTACACCTTC.

The chain uses TRBV6-2 or TRBV6-3 and TRBJ1-5, with TRBD1 identical over 8 bases. CDR3 length equals 21 residues. Germline loops: CDR1 MNHEY, CDR2 SVGEGT. Unmatched junction bases numbered 17, after V lost 0 bases and J lost 1 base. This CDR3 is CASSYSIIAGGPDMSNQPQHF. CDR3 DNA sequence: TGTGCCAGCAGTTACTCGATTATCGCAGGGGGCCCCGACATGAGCAATCAGCCCCAGCATTTT.

J is TRBJ1-5 and V is TRBV6-1; maybe TRBD1 (5 bases). The length of the CDR3 is 16 residues. Trimming removed 6 bases from V and 2 bases from J, with 17 bases in between. Germline V CDR1 and CDR2: MNHNS, SASEGT. CDR3 in DNA: TGTGCCAGCAGCCCCGCCCAGGGCTCCGGCAATCAGCCCCAGCATTTT. It codes for CASSPAQGSGNQPQHF.

This clonotype has a count of ten or more. V gene TRBV12-3 or TRBV12-4 combines with J gene TRBJ1-4; D ambiguous. Trimming pared 5 bases from V and 7 bases from J, leaving 8 bases between. This CDR3 spans 12 amino acids. In DNA, the CDR3 is TGTGCCAGCAGTCGGAATGGTGAAAAACTGTTTTTT. Translating gives CASSRNGEKLFF.

The table lists this clonotype with a few counts. A much larger clone lies one base from this, so it may be a read error. V usage is TRBV7-3 and J usage is TRBJ2-1; 8 bases are a match to TRBD2. J was trimmed by 2 bases and V by 2 bases; bases with no gene match: 2. The germline V gene has CDR1 SGHTA and CDR2 FQGTGA. The CDR3 has 15 amino acids. CDR3 protein: CASSLAGRAYNEQFF. For the CDR3, the DNA is TGTGCCAGCAGCTTAGCCGGGAGGGCCTACAATGAGCAGTTCTTC.

This clonotype was detected a few times. Here the CDR3 reads CAISERALAGANEQFF. For the CDR3, the DNA is TGTGCCATCAGTGAGCGAGCACTAGCGGGAGCCAATGAGCAGTTCTTC. The genes are TRBV10-3 and TRBJ2-1; the match to TRBD2 covers 11 bases. Germline loops: CDR1 ENHRY, CDR2 SYGVKD. The CDR3 spans 16 residues. The junction had 6 bases not matched to a gene; V was cut back by 2 bases and J by 6 bases.

There are many counts of this clonotype. V is TRBV2 and J is TRBJ2-1; possibly TRBD1 for D (6 bases). The CDR3 extends over 14 amino acids. V was clipped by 5 bases and J by 2 bases, with 10 bases between them. Per germline, CDR1 SNHLY and CDR2 FYNNEI. CDR3: CASSLRQAYNEQFF. The CDR3 DNA reads as TGTGCCAGCAGTTTGAGACAGGCCTACAATGAGCAGTTCTTC.

This clonotype was observed a handful of times. This chain links TRBV29-1 with TRBJ1-1, with D hard to call. Trimming pared 4 bases from V and 0 bases from J, leaving 9 bases between. CDR1 is SQVTM and CDR2 is ANQGSEA in the germline V gene. The CDR3 extends over 13 amino acids. CDR3 nucleotide sequence: TGCAGCGTTGGGCGGCTCATGAACACTGAAGCTTTCTTT. This sequence encodes CSVGRLMNTEAFF. The variable domain in full, completed from reference TRBV29-1 and TRBJ1-1, reads SAVISQKPSRDICQRGTSLTIQCQVDSQVTMMFWYRQQPGQSLTLIATANQGSEATYESGFVIDKFPISRPNLTFSTLTVSNMSPEDSSIYLCSVGRLMNTEAFFGQGTRLTVV.

This rearrangement joins TRBV20-1 to TRBJ2-1, with TRBD2 matching over 12 bases. Trimming cost V 3 bases and J 4 bases; bases outside gene matches: 4. There are 15 residues in the CDR3. Looked up from germline, CDR1 is DFQATT and CDR2 is SNEGSKA (reference sequence). CDR3 amino acids: CSARQLAGGYNEQFF. CDR3 sequence (DNA): TGCAGTGCTAGGCAACTAGCGGGAGGTTACAATGAGCAGTTCTTC.